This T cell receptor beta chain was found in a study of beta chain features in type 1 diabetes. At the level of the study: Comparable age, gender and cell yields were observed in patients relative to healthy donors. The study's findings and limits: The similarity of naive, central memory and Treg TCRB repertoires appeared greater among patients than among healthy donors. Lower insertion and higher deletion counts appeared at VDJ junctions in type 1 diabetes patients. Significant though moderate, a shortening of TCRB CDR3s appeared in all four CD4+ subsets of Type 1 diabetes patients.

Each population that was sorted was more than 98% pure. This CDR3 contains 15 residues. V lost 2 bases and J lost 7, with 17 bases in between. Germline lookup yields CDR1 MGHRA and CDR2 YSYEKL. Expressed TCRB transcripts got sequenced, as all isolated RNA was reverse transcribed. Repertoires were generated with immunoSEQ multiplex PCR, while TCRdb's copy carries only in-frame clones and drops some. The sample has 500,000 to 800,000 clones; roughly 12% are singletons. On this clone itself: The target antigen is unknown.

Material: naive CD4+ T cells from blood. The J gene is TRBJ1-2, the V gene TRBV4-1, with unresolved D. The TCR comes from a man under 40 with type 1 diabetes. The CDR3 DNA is TGCGCCAGCAGCCAATTACCCCCCACGCTGTTTGGCTACACCTTC. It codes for CASSQLPPTLFGYTF.